Listed here is a single T cell receptor (beta chain). These data belong to a study of T cells after yellow fever vaccination. The CDR3 is 13 residues long. The V segment lost 7 bases and the J segment 3 bases; nucleotides outside the gene matches: 9. Per germline, CDR1 SQVTM and CDR2 ANQGSEA. TCRdb reprocessed the 5' RACE reads with MiXCR, giving one entry per CDR3 protein. Of under 600,000 distinct CDR3 sequences listed, roughly 13% were seen once; the top ten hold roughly an eighth. V usage is TRBV29-1 and J usage is TRBJ2-7, with 7 bases lining up with TRBD1. This TCR was recovered from a man aged 25-45 years who received the YFV17D yellow fever vaccine. Here the sequenced sample was PBMCs, taken on the day of the yellow fever booster vaccination. The CDR3 loop reads CSAWDSLRYEQYF. The DNA for the CDR3 is TGCAGCGCCTGGGACAGCCTTCGCTACGAGCAGTACTTC.